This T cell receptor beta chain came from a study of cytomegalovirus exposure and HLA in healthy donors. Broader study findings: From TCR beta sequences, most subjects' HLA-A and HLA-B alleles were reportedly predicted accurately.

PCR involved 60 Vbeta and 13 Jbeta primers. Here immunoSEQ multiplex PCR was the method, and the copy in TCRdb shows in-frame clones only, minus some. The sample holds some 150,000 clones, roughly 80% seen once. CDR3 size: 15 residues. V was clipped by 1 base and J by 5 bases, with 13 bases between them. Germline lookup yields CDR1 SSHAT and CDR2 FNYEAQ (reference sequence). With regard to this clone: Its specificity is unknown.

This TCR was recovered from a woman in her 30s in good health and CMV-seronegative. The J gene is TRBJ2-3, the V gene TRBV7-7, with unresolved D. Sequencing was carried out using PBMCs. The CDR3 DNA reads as TGTGCCAGCAGCTTAGGTGGCGGAAGGAGAGATACGCAGTATTTT. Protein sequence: CASSLGGGRRDTQYF.